The 30 T cell receptor beta chains in this list originate from one sample, sequenced in a study of cytomegalovirus exposure and HLA in healthy donors. Amplification used 60 Vbeta primers and 13 Jbeta primers. The assay was immunoSEQ multiplex PCR, and TCRdb's table has in-frame clones only and misses some. Of over 130,000 clones detected, 70% appear once; the ten largest clones hold approximately 1.6%. Material for sequencing was PBMCs. These TCRs come from a woman between 25 and 40 years old in good health and CMV-seronegative.

CDR3 residues: CASIKTGGAYGYTF. DNA of the CDR3: TGTGCCAGCATTAAGACAGGGGGCGCCTATGGCTACACCTTC. This chain links TRBV6-1 with TRBJ1-2; 10 bases match TRBD1. CDR1 and CDR2 (germline): MNHNS, SASEGT. The J segment lost 4 bases and the V segment lost 7 bases, leaving 6 bases of the junction unmatched. CDR3 length: 14 residues.

This clone was seen a few times. The chain combines TRBV5-1 with TRBJ1-3; D perhaps matches TRBD1 (5 bases). Germline V gene data show CDR1 as SGHRS and CDR2 as YFSETQ. Trimming shortened V by 4 bases and J by 8 bases, and 16 bases separated the two germline ends. This CDR3 is built from 14 residues. DNA of the CDR3: TGCGCCAGCAGCACCCAACCAAGGGGTGACACCATATATTTT. Translating it yields CASSTQPRGDTIYF. The entire variable domain, with the rest obtained from reference TRBV5-1 and TRBJ1-3, is as follows: KAGVTQTPRYLIKTRGQQVTLSCSPISGHRSVSWYQQTPGQGLQFLFEYFSETQRNKGNFPGRFSGRQFSNSRSEMNVSTLELGDSALYLCASSTQPRGDTIYFGEGSWLTVV.

This chain links TRBV5-6 with TRBJ2-2, with a tentative D call TRBD2 (5 bases). The CDR3 is made up of 15 amino acids. V lost 0 bases and J 4 bases, leaving 10 bases between the germline ends. Germline CDR1 SGHDT, CDR2 YYEEEE. The CDR3 protein is CASSLARRGTGELFF. The CDR3 DNA is TGTGCCAGCAGCTTGGCCCGTCGGGGCACCGGGGAGCTGTTTTTT.

This chain uses TRBV11-2 with TRBJ2-1; D unresolved. With 4 bases removed from V and 10 bases from J, the gap between germline ends came to 8 bases. Germline V gene data show CDR1 as SGHAT and CDR2 as FQNNGV. There are 11 residues in the CDR3. The CDR3 DNA reads as TGTGCCAGCAGCTCCTCTCTGGAGCAGTTCTTC. Amino acids: CASSSSLEQFF. Supplemented by reference TRBV11-2 and TRBJ2-1, the full variable domain reads EAGVAQSPRYKIIEKRQSVAFWCNPISGHATLYWYQQILGQGPKLLIQFQNNGVVDDSQLPKDRFSAERLKGVDSTLKIQPAKLEDSAVYLCASSSSLEQFFGPGTRLTVL.

This clone was seen more than once but under ten times. For the CDR3, the DNA is TGCGCCAGCAGTCAATCGATCAGGGATCGGCGTTATTACAATGAGCAGTTCTTC. It translates to CASSQSIRDRRYYNEQFF. The chain links TRBV23-1 to TRBJ2-1; D is perhaps TRBD1 (5 bases). TRBV23-1 is an open reading frame whose function is uncertain. With 0 bases removed from V and 4 bases from J, the gap between germline ends came to 19 bases. CDR3 length: 18 amino acids.

This clone was counted a few times. The rearrangement joins TRBV11-2 to TRBJ2-5; 8 nucleotides line up with TRBD2. Germline trimming cut 5 bases from V and 5 bases from J; bases unmatched to any gene: 13. Germline CDR1 is SGHAT and CDR2 is FQNNGV. The CDR3 contains 16 residues. The CDR3 here is CASSEGTSFYRETQYF. Written as DNA, the CDR3 is TGTGCCAGCAGCGAGGGGACTAGTTTTTATAGGGAGACCCAGTACTTC.

This clone was observed a handful of times. The chain carries TRBV30 and TRBJ2-5; D unclear. Germline assignment: CDR1 GTSNPN and CDR2 SVGIG (reference sequence). The CDR3 is 14 amino acids. V was trimmed by 4 bases and J by 5 bases, leaving 17 bases between them. CDR3 amino acids: CAWNGPGGFETQYF. In DNA form, the CDR3 reads TGTGCCTGGAATGGTCCGGGTGGGTTTGAGACCCAGTACTTC.

V usage is TRBV7-9 and J usage is TRBJ2-1, with unresolved D. The CDR3 loop spans 15 amino acids. V was shortened by 5 bases and J by 1 base, with 12 bases between the two germline ends. CDR1 is SEHNR and CDR2 is FQNEAQ in the germline V gene (reference sequence). The CDR3 region is CASSILSVSYNEQFF. CDR3 DNA sequence: TGTGCCAGCAGCATTTTGAGCGTGTCCTACAATGAGCAGTTCTTC. Full variable domain (remainder filled in from reference TRBV7-9 and TRBJ2-1): DTGVSQNPRHKITKRGQNVTFRCDPISEHNRLYWYRQTLGQGPEFLTYFQNEAQLEKSRLLSDRFSAERPKGSFSTLEIQRTEQGDSAMYLCASSILSVSYNEQFFGPGTRLTVL.

This clone was counted a single time. This chain joins TRBV10-1 and TRBJ2-3; TRBD2 is a possible D gene (6 bases). V was clipped by 6 bases and J by 1 base, with 11 bases between them. The CDR3 is made up of 14 amino acids. Germline lookup yields CDR1 WNHNN and CDR2 SYGVQD (reference sequence). CDR3 DNA: TGCGCCAGCAGCCCCGGGGAGGGCACAGATACGCAGTATTTT. Its protein product is CASSPGEGTDTQYF.

The chain combines TRBV6-1 with TRBJ1-4, with a weak D call TRBD1 (6 bases). This CDR3 region has 13 residues. The germline V gene encodes CDR1 MNHNS and CDR2 SASEGT. Trimming took off 5 bases at V and 7 bases at J, with 11 bases between the two ends. The CDR3 DNA sequence: TGTGCCAGCAGTTCAAGACAGGTTGAAAAACTGTTTTTT. Residues: CASSSRQVEKLFF.

This clone turned up a few times. In DNA form, the CDR3 reads TGTGCCAGTAGACTGACAGGGGCCTCTTCTAACTATGGCTACACCTTC. Protein: CASRLTGASSNYGYTF. The chain links TRBV19 to TRBJ1-2, with 8 bases that match TRBD1. J lost 0 bases, V lost 6 bases, and 9 bases had no gene match. The CDR3 has 16 amino acids. Germline CDR1 and CDR2: LNHDA and SQIVND (reference sequence).

This clone was counted only a few times. The chain recombines TRBV4-1 with TRBJ2-2, with 9 bases identical to TRBD2. Germline V gives CDR1 MGHRA, CDR2 YSYEKL. The CDR3 runs to 16 residues. Trimming cost V 1 base and J 5 bases; bases outside gene matches: 5. CDR3 sequence: CASSQVGLATTGELFF. CDR3 nucleotide sequence: TGCGCCAGCAGCCAAGTCGGACTAGCGACGACCGGGGAGCTGTTTTTT.

V is TRBV28 and J is TRBJ2-5; perhaps TRBD2 as D (5 bases). Per the germline V gene, CDR1 is MDHEN and CDR2 is SYDVKM. The ends were cut back, 10 bases at V and 9 bases at J, with 15 bases in the middle. This CDR3 has 11 amino acids. CDR3 coding DNA: TGTGCCACCGCGGGTAGCGAGGCCCAGTACTTC. It encodes CATAGSEAQYF.

The chain combines TRBV27 with TRBJ1-2; D gene ambiguous. The germline gives CDR1 MNHEY, CDR2 SMNVEV (reference sequence). The length of the CDR3 is 14 residues. Trimming stripped 9 bases from V and 4 bases from J, with 18 bases between. CDR3 sequence (DNA): TGTGCCAGTTCCTCGGGGTACCACGGCTATGGCTACACCTTC. It codes for CASSSGYHGYGYTF.

The V call is TRBV10-3, the J call TRBJ2-7; D remains ambiguous. This CDR3 region has 11 residues. V was trimmed by 4 bases and J by 7 bases, leaving 8 bases between them. The V gene's germline CDR1 is ENHRY and CDR2 SYGVKD. In DNA, the CDR3 is TGTGCCATCAGTGCCTCAGAAGAGCAGTACTTC. This encodes CAISASEEQYF.

The chain recombines TRBV5-8 with TRBJ2-4; D is unresolved. This CDR3 is 16 amino acids long. Germline V CDR1 and CDR2: SGHTS, YDEGEE. V was cut by 4 bases and J by 0 bases, with 14 bases left in between. DNA of the CDR3: TGTGCCAGCAGCGCGCCGCTAACCCTAGCCAAAAACATTCAGTACTTC. As protein: CASSAPLTLAKNIQYF.

The J gene is TRBJ2-5, the V gene TRBV7-9, with 10 bases that match TRBD1. With 5 bases clipped from V and 2 bases from J, the junction kept 8 bases outside the gene matches. CDR3 length equals 16 residues. Looked up from germline, CDR1 is SEHNR and CDR2 is FQNEAQ (reference sequence). CDR3 protein: CASSQLGQGIQETQYF. The CDR3 DNA sequence: TGTGCCAGCAGCCAGTTGGGACAGGGGATACAAGAGACCCAGTACTTC.

The V gene is TRBV7-9, the J gene TRBJ2-3; 8 positions agree with TRBD1. CDR3 length: 14 amino acids. V was clipped by 5 bases and J by 0 bases; unmatched bases: 1. CDR1 is SEHNR, CDR2 FQNEAQ, per germline (reference sequence). The CDR3 loop reads CASSQGASTDTQYF. CDR3 DNA: TGTGCCAGCAGCCAGGGGGCTAGCACAGATACGCAGTATTTT.

This clone was counted a single time. The rearrangement uses TRBV7-9 and TRBJ2-7, with D maybe TRBD2 (6 bases). Germline V CDR1 and CDR2: SEHNR, FQNEAQ (reference sequence). The CDR3 consists of 15 residues. The V end was cut by 2 bases, the J end by 6 bases, with 17 bases between. CDR3 amino acids: CASSLTGGVFVEQYV. DNA for the CDR3: TGTGCCAGCAGCTTAACGGGCGGGGTGTTCGTCGAGCAGTACGTC.

This chain connects TRBV29-1 to TRBJ1-2, with D perhaps matching TRBD1 (6 bases). Germline assignment: CDR1 SQVTM and CDR2 ANQGSEA. V was clipped by 7 bases and J by 6 bases, with 15 bases between them. This CDR3 has 12 residues. DNA for the CDR3: TGCAGCGCGAAGGGACAAGGAGATGGCTACACCTTC. Amino acids: CSAKGQGDGYTF.

The chain links TRBV7-2 to TRBJ2-2; TRBD2 might be the D (7 bases). Trimming stripped 1 base from V and 1 base from J, with 13 bases between. The CDR3 contains 17 residues. Germline CDR1 is SGHTA and CDR2 is FQGNSA. CDR3 region: CASSLVAGAGNTGELFF. The CDR3, as DNA: TGTGCCAGCAGCTTAGTTGCGGGGGCCGGGAACACCGGGGAGCTGTTTTTT.

The V gene is TRBV6-1, the J gene TRBJ1-1; no definite D call. The ends were cut back, 4 bases at V and 3 bases at J, with 9 bases in the middle. The CDR3 runs 13 residues. Germline-derived CDR1 and CDR2 are MNHNS and SASEGT. The CDR3 nucleotides are TGTGCCAGCAGTGGTCAGAGGGACACTGAAGCTTTCTTT. It is translated as CASSGQRDTEAFF.

V and J are TRBV19 and TRBJ1-5; 8 positions agree with TRBD1. Germline V lookup: CDR1 LNHDA, CDR2 SQIVND (reference sequence). Losses at the gene ends were 10 bases for V and 5 bases for J; bases not matched to a gene: 7. This CDR3 comprises 13 residues. This CDR3 is CATLQGGYQPQHF. CDR3 bases: TGTGCCACCCTACAGGGGGGGTATCAGCCCCAGCATTTT.

The CDR3 nucleotides are TGCGCCAGCAGCCAAGCCAGGAGGGAGCAAGAGACCCAGTACTTC. Amino acids: CASSQARREQETQYF. The rearrangement joins TRBV4-1 to TRBJ2-5, with D perhaps matching TRBD2 (6 bases). The CDR3 covers 15 residues. The germline V gene has CDR1 MGHRA and CDR2 YSYEKL. Trimming removed 1 base from V and 2 bases from J, with 11 bases in between.

CDR3 nucleotide sequence: TGCGCCAGCAGCTTGGGTACAGGGAACCAAGAGACCCAGTACTTC. This codes for CASSLGTGNQETQYF. This rearrangement joins TRBV5-1 to TRBJ2-5; D is possibly TRBD1 (6 bases). CDR3 size: 15 residues. Germline V gene lookup returns CDR1 SGHRS and CDR2 YFSETQ. Trimming stripped 0 bases from V and 0 bases from J, with 9 bases between.

J is TRBJ2-7 and V is TRBV28; 8 bases agree with TRBD2. The CDR3 runs to 14 residues. The germline gives CDR1 MDHEN, CDR2 SYDVKM. Trimming took 5 bases from V and 0 from J; bases not matched to a gene: 3. The CDR3 bases are TGTGCCAGCAGTGGGAGCGGGAGCTCCTACGAGCAGTACTTC. Its translation: CASSGSGSSYEQYF. The full variable domain, its missing parts supplied by reference TRBV28 and TRBJ2-7, is DVKVTQSSRYLVKRTGEKVFLECVQDMDHENMFWYRQDPGLGLRLIYFSYDVKMKEKGDIPEGYSVSREKKERFSLILESASTNQTSMYLCASSGSGSSYEQYFGPGTRLTVT.

The chain employs TRBV7-2 and TRBJ2-2; 12 bases match TRBD2. The CDR3 loop spans 17 amino acids. The V gene end was trimmed by 1 base and the J gene end by 4 bases; junction bases not matched to a gene: 4. Germline assignment: CDR1 SGHTA and CDR2 FQGNSA. The CDR3 DNA sequence: TGTGCCAGCAGCTTAGTGACTAGCGGGAGTGGCACCGGGGAGCTGTTTTTT. Translating it yields CASSLVTSGSGTGELFF.

The chain is built from TRBV7-2 and TRBJ2-3; weak D call: TRBD2 (6 bases). Trimming shortened V by 3 bases and J by 4 bases, and 17 bases separated the two germline ends. The CDR3 is 16 amino acids. Germline CDR1 is SGHTA and CDR2 is FQGNSA. The CDR3 nucleotides read TGTGCCAGCAGCTTCCGGCCAGCGGGTGTCGCAGATACGCAGTATTTT. This sequence encodes CASSFRPAGVADTQYF.

On this clone: Relative to the germline gene, one junction end is altered; a read error may explain this. CDR3 sequence: CSSSLRGNGYTF. Here the CDR3 DNA reads TGTTCCAGCAGCTTAAGGGGGAATGGCTACACCTTC. The chain has TRBV7-9 and TRBJ1-2; maybe TRBD1 (6 bases). The CDR3 has 12 amino acids. Germline V CDR1 and CDR2: SEHNR, FQNEAQ (reference sequence).

This clone came up once. The J gene is TRBJ2-7, the V gene TRBV27, with D possibly TRBD1 on 6 matching bases. V lost 3 bases, J lost 4 bases, and 19 bases lay in between. Germline V gives CDR1 MNHEY, CDR2 SMNVEV (reference sequence). This CDR3 has 16 residues. CDR3 sequence (DNA): TGTGCCAGCAGTTTTCGGGCAGGGGCGAATGGGTACGAGCAGTACTTC. Its translation: CASSFRAGANGYEQYF.